This TCR beta chain was identified during a study of T cell responses to AZD1222 COVID-19 vaccine. Repertoires were generated with immunoSEQ multiplex PCR, while TCRdb's copy carries only in-frame clones and drops some. This sample carries nearly 110,000 clones, about 90% of them seen once, and the ten largest clones take 4.8%. CDR1 SNHLY and CDR2 FYNNEI come from the germline V gene. This CDR3 is 17 amino acids long. V lost 3 bases to trimming and J lost 6 bases, with 21 bases between them. This clone was detected only once. V is TRBV2 and J is TRBJ2-1, with D possibly being TRBD2 (7 bases). Sequences were derived from peripheral blood, sampled 28 days after the second AZD1222 dose. This TCR derives from an adult who received the AZD1222 COVID-19 vaccine. In DNA form, the CDR3 reads TGTGCCAGCAGTGAGTTCTGGGGGGGGCTTTCTGGCAATGAGCAGTTCTTC. Translated: CASSEFWGGLSGNEQFF.